A selection of T cell receptor beta chains follows, all from one sample in a study of T cells in Graves' hyperthyroidism and ophthalmopathy. TCRdb independently ran MiXCR on the multiplex PCR reads; one entry per CDR3 protein. The sample lists some 770,000 distinct CDR3 sequences, roughly 15% seen once, with around 8.1% in the top ten. Sequencing used blood. The source of these receptors is a man younger than 35 with Graves' hyperthyroidism. Both conserved end residues are part of each CDR3. Each record gives: D gene, J gene, clone size, V gene, CDR3 DNA, CDR3 protein. The D gene is left open where the match is weak. Clone size is shown for a subset of rows, as once, few, many or a class of expanded clone.

d_call: TRBD1; j_call: TRBJ1-3; clone_size: -; v_call: TRBV28; cdr3_nt: TGTGCCAGCAGGCTGGACAGGGGGAGTTTTGGAAACACCATATATTTT; cdr3_aa: CASRLDRGSFGNTIYF
d_call: -; j_call: TRBJ2-1; clone_size: few; v_call: TRBV29-1; cdr3_nt: TGCAGCGTTACCGAGGTTCTCAATGAGCAGTTCTTC; cdr3_aa: CSVTEVLNEQFF
d_call: -; j_call: TRBJ2-2; clone_size: -; v_call: TRBV24-1; cdr3_nt: TGTGCCACCAGTGATTTAGGAGATACCGGGGAGCTGTTTTTT; cdr3_aa: CATSDLGDTGELFF
d_call: -; j_call: TRBJ2-1; clone_size: many; v_call: TRBV6-2/TRBV6-3; cdr3_nt: TGTGCCAGCAGTTACTTCCGAGGAGATTACAATGAGCAGTTCTTC; cdr3_aa: CASSYFRGDYNEQFF
d_call: TRBD2; j_call: TRBJ2-1; clone_size: -; v_call: TRBV5-1; cdr3_nt: TGCGCCAGCAGCTCAGAAAGCGGGAGCTACAATGAGCAGTTCTTC; cdr3_aa: CASSSESGSYNEQFF
d_call: -; j_call: TRBJ2-2; clone_size: -; v_call: TRBV7-9; cdr3_nt: TGTGCCAGCAGCTTAGATTCGGGTTTGGCCGGGGAGCTGTTTTTT; cdr3_aa: CASSLDSGLAGELFF
d_call: TRBD1; j_call: TRBJ2-2; clone_size: many; v_call: TRBV6-2/TRBV6-3; cdr3_nt: TGTGCCAGCAGTTACTCCCGGACAGGGTTGTTCACCGGGGAGCTGTTTTTT; cdr3_aa: CASSYSRTGLFTGELFF
d_call: TRBD1; j_call: TRBJ2-2; clone_size: -; v_call: TRBV28; cdr3_nt: TGTGCCAGCAGTTCGCCGGGACAGGGGGCATCTGGGGAGCTGTTTTTT; cdr3_aa: CASSSPGQGASGELFF
d_call: -; j_call: TRBJ1-6; clone_size: -; v_call: TRBV4-1; cdr3_nt: TGCGCCAGCAGCCCAGCGGGGATGCGGCGGGGTTCACCCCTCCACTTT; cdr3_aa: CASSPAGMRRGSPLHF
d_call: -; j_call: TRBJ2-1; clone_size: few; v_call: TRBV4-1; cdr3_nt: TGCGCCAGCAGCCAAGATTCCCTCCCTGAGCAGTTCTTC; cdr3_aa: CASSQDSLPEQFF
d_call: -; j_call: TRBJ2-7; clone_size: many; v_call: TRBV11-2; cdr3_nt: TGTGCCAGCAGCCCCGGGGCCCACAGCTCCTACGAGCAGTACTTC; cdr3_aa: CASSPGAHSSYEQYF
d_call: -; j_call: TRBJ1-1; clone_size: many; v_call: TRBV12-3/TRBV12-4; cdr3_nt: TGTGCCAGCAGTTACAGAGGGCAAACAAACACTGAAGCTTTCTTT; cdr3_aa: CASSYRGQTNTEAFF
d_call: TRBD2; j_call: TRBJ2-3; clone_size: many; v_call: TRBV28; cdr3_nt: TGTGCCAGCAGTTTATTTCTAGCGGGAGTGGGGACAGATACGCAGTATTTT; cdr3_aa: CASSLFLAGVGTDTQYF